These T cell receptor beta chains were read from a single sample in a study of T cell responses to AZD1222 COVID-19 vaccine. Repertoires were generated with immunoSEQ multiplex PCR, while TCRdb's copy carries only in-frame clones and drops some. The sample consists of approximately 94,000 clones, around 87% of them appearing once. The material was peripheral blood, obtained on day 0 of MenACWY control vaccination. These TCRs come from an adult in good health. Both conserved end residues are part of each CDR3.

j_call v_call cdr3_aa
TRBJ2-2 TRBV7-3 CASSLTHSGGINTGELFF
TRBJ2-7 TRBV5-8 CASSLGAKYEQYF
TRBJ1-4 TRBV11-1 CASSLYGNKRREKLFF
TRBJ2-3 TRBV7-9 CASSSDRRGLRDTQYF
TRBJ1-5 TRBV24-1 CATSDPTGDGNQPQHF
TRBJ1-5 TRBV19 CASSNPGYQPQHF
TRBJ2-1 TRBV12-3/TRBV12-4 CASSLGGGDEQFF
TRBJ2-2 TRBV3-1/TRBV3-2 CASSHTGELFF
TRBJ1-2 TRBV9 CASSGGTGGVNYGYTF
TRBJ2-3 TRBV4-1 CASSQQLGKTDTQYF
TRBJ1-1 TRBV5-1 CASSLWGAEAFF
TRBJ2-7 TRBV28 CASSLRDDYEQYF
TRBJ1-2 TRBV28 CASSSPTLNYGYTF
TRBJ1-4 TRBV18 CASSTGQGAISETNEKLFF
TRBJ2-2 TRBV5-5 CASSLSGRNGELFF
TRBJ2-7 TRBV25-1 CASSIASYEQYF
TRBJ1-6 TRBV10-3 CAISKDSINSPLHF
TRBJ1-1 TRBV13 CASSTGHGLEAFF
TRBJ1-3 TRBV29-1 CSVGISGNTIYF
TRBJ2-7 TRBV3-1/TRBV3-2 CASRQQGLGVYEQYF
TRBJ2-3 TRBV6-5 CASRPGGRGDTQYF
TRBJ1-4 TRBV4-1 CASSHQGQGVGKKLFF
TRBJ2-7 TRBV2 CASRGGPYEQYF
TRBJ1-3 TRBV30 CAWSRIRAASSGNTIYF
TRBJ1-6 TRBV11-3 CASSRDGDSPLHF
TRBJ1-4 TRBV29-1 CSVGTTNEKLFF
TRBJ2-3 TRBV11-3 CASSPRQGPTDTQYF
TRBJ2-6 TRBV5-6 CASSIRGSGANVLTF
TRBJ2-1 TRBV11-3 CASSSEGTRGGEQFF
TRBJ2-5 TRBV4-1 CASSQEGAGRETQYF
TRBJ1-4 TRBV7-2 CASSLGGGAQREKLFF
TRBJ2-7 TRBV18 CASSPGDRGWVEQYF
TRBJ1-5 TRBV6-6 CASSPGFQPQHF
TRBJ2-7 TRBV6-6 CASTRPGGPASYEQYF
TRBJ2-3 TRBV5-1 CASSLVAGGADTQYF
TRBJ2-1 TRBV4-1 CASSQEGNYYNEQFF
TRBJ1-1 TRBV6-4 CASTREMNTEAFF
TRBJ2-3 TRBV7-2 CASSPTGAGDTQYF
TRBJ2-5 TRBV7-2 CASSSPQRGRNQETQYF
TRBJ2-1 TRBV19 CASSIEGRGLAGGWNEQFF
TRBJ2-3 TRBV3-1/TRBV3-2 CASSQDFPGQGADTQYF
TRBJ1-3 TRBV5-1 CASSLVGDGQGWDTIYF
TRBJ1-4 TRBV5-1 CASSLEPDEKLFF
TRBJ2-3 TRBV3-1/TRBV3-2 CASSQRGTDTQYF
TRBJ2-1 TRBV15 CATSRKGNEQFF